This paragraph covers one T cell receptor (beta chain) sequence. The sample originates from a study of shared T cell receptors in the human thymus. Germline values: CDR1 MNHEY, CDR2 SMNVEV (reference sequence). The CDR3 runs 17 residues. V dropped 6 bases and J dropped 8; count of bases not matched to a gene: 14. The method was immunoSEQ multiplex PCR; TCRdb's version includes in-frame clones alone and lacks a portion of them. The data contain hundreds of thousands of clones, around 87% of them singletons. The same specimen was also included in a second study, on human thymus T cells. That study reports: Repertoires from thymus and blood appeared to show biased V and J gene usage. Unrelated individuals were reported by related research to share highly overlapping thymic repertoires.

The rearrangement joins TRBV27 to TRBJ1-5, with 12 bases matching TRBD1. The sample taken for sequencing was thymocytes. This clonotype originated in a boy under two years old with a congenital heart defect. This CDR3 reads CASSLIHRDRGLEPQHF. In nucleotides, the CDR3 is TGTGCCAGCAGCCTAATTCACCGGGACAGGGGGCTAGAGCCCCAGCATTTT.